One sample yielded the 5 T cell receptor beta chains listed below, sequenced in a study of T cell clonality in common variable immunodeficiency. Findings and limits, study-wide: Reportedly, TCR beta sequences from common variable immunodeficiency showed fewer deletions and N-nucleotide insertions.

These receptors lack a known antigen. Sequenced by immunoSEQ multiplex PCR; TCRdb stores in-frame clones only, minus some. The profile covers around 13,000 clones, none occurring a single time. Specimen: peripheral blood mononuclear cells. The source of these receptors is a human donor with common variable immunodeficiency.

This clone was counted between two and nine times. From the germline J gene comes the end of the CDR3, since the read stops 3 residues before it. The V and J genes are TRBV20-1 and TRBJ2-5; 12 positions match TRBD2. Unmatched junction bases numbered 13, after V lost 6 bases and J lost 5 bases. Germline values: CDR1 DFQATT, CDR2 SNEGSKA (reference sequence). The CDR3 has 16 residues. The CDR3 sequence: CSAGGAGLAGFETQYF. CDR3 bases read: TGCAGTGCGGGCGGGGCAGGACTAGCGGGGTTTGAGACC.

The sample holds a few counts of this clone. The read finishes 3 residues shy of the CDR3 end, and the germline J gene is used to complete it. The chain carries TRBV18 and TRBJ2-5, with TRBD1 matching over 7 bases. V lost 3 bases to trimming and J lost 5 bases; unmatched junction nucleotides: 15. The CDR3 sequence is 17 residues long. Germline-derived CDR1 and CDR2 are KGHSH and LQKENI. The part of the CDR3 DNA that was read is TGTGCCAGCTCACCCCCCAGAGGGACAGCCCCCCGGGAGACC. Translated, it gives CASSPPRGTAPRET. The whole CDR3 is CASSPPRGTAPRETQYF.

This clone occurred a few times. The read ends 3 residues early relative to the CDR3; the germline J gene fills the gap. The chain has TRBV19 and TRBJ2-5, with 7 bases that match TRBD1. Germline loops: CDR1 LNHDA, CDR2 SQIVND (reference sequence). J gave up 7 bases and V 6 bases, and 11 bases lay outside the gene matches. CDR3 size: 14 residues. CDR3 DNA, as far as it was read: TGTGCCAGTAGCGAGACAGGGTTAAAAAGGACC. Amino acid sequence: CASSETGLKRT. The whole CDR3 sequence reads CASSETGLKRTQYF.

This clone has only a few counts. This CDR3 is CASSRGQGSTDTQYF. The part of the CDR3 DNA that was read is TGTGCCAGCTCACGCGGACAGGGTAGCACAGATACG. The rearrangement links TRBV18 to TRBJ2-3; TRBD1 matches at 8 bases. The CDR3 is cut off 3 residues early in the read; its end comes from the germline J gene. The CDR3 has 15 residues. The J segment lost 0 bases and the V segment lost 4 bases, leaving 3 bases of the junction unmatched. Germline V CDR1 and CDR2: KGHSH, LQKENI.

This clone was recorded a few times. The CDR3 end is not reached by the read, which stops 3 residues before it; the germline J gene fills it in. This chain links TRBV18 with TRBJ1-1; 10 bases map to TRBD1. Germline values: CDR1 KGHSH, CDR2 LQKENI. The CDR3 is made up of 16 amino acids. The junction had 5 bases not matched to a gene; V was cut back by 4 bases and J by 0 bases. The CDR3 bases that were read are TGTGCCAGCTCACGTGGACAGGGGGAAATGAACACTGAA. Protein product: CASSRGQGEMNTE. Given in full, the CDR3 is CASSRGQGEMNTEAFF.